These T cell receptor beta chains were read from a single sample in a study of response to subunit inactivated influenza vaccine. One entry per CDR3 protein results from TCRdb running MiXCR on the RT-PCR reads. The data contain roughly 500,000 distinct CDR3 sequences, 16% of them seen just once; the ten biggest clones take up less than 4%. The sequencing used CD4+ T cells sorted from PBMCs, collected roughly 24 months after vaccination. The receptors shown here come from a man between 50 and 75 years old who received an inactivated influenza vaccine. The CDR3 runs from the conserved cysteine through the conserved F or W. D genes are given only for firm matches. Part of the rows lack a size; the others show once, few, many or a class for expanded clones.

>-|few|TRBJ1-2|TRBV5-1
CASRKDNYGYTF
TGCGCCAGCAGGAAGGACAACTATGGCTACACCTTC
>TRBD1|-|TRBJ2-7|TRBV5-1
CASSPRTGGFSYEQYF
TGCGCCAGCAGCCCTCGGACAGGGGGCTTTTCCTACGAGCAGTACTTC
>-|-|TRBJ2-1|TRBV5-1
CASSFQGGVYNEQFF
TGCGCCAGCAGCTTCCAGGGAGGAGTTTACAATGAGCAGTTCTTC
>-|-|TRBJ2-3|TRBV20-1
CSAREPNSGRPYTQYF
TGCAGTGCTAGAGAGCCCAACTCGGGACGTCCCTACACGCAGTATTTT
>-|-|TRBJ2-2|TRBV29-1
CSVEGGGGELFF
TGCAGCGTTGAGGGTGGTGGCGGGGAGCTGTTTTTT
>TRBD2|-|TRBJ2-1|TRBV7-2
CASSRPGTSGGNNEQFF
TGTGCCAGCAGCCGTCCCGGGACTAGCGGGGGAAACAATGAGCAGTTCTTC
>TRBD2|-|TRBJ2-7|TRBV7-2
CASSLAPGLGHEQYF
TGTGCCAGCAGCTTAGCCCCGGGACTAGGACACGAGCAGTACTTC
>-|-|TRBJ1-2|TRBV14
CASSPIRSRPFYGYTF
TGTGCCAGCAGCCCCATACGGTCCCGACCTTTCTATGGCTACACCTTC
>-|-|TRBJ1-1|TRBV5-1
CASSLEAGRNTEAFF
TGCGCCAGCAGCTTGGAAGCAGGGCGGAACACTGAAGCTTTCTTT
>-|-|TRBJ1-4|TRBV3-1
CASSHPNRWGREKLFF
TGTGCCAGCAGCCATCCAAACCGATGGGGGCGTGAAAAACTGTTTTTT
>TRBD1|few|TRBJ1-2|TRBV2
CAVRDRTNYGYTF
TGTGCCGTCCGGGACAGGACTAACTATGGCTACACCTTC
>TRBD2|-|TRBJ2-1|TRBV18
CASSPRTSGIGYNEQFF
TGTGCCAGCTCACCACGGACTAGCGGAATCGGATACAATGAGCAGTTCTTC
>-|many|TRBJ1-1|TRBV4-2
CASSPMRETEAFF
TGTGCCAGCAGCCCCATGAGGGAAACTGAAGCTTTCTTT
>-|few|TRBJ2-7|TRBV20-1
CSAIGGYEQYF
TGCAGTGCTATTGGGGGCTACGAGCAGTACTTC
>-|few|TRBJ2-1|TRBV5-1
CASSYALGGSYNEQFF
TGCGCCAGCAGCTACGCACTCGGCGGATCCTACAATGAGCAGTTCTTC
>-|-|TRBJ2-1|TRBV28
CASSLSPPGTLNEQFF
TGTGCCAGCAGTTTATCACCGCCGGGAACACTCAATGAGCAGTTCTTC
>-|many|TRBJ2-7|TRBV4-3
CASSQDGGSSYEQYF
TGCGCCAGCAGCCAAGACGGCGGTAGCTCCTACGAGCAGTACTTC
>TRBD1|-|TRBJ2-5|TRBV28
CASRHRGEETQYF
TGTGCCAGCCGGCACAGGGGGGAAGAGACCCAGTACTTC
>-|few|TRBJ2-3|TRBV11-2
CASSFFPTDTQYF
TGTGCCAGCAGCTTTTTTCCCACAGATACGCAGTATTTT
>TRBD1|few|TRBJ2-1|TRBV7-8
CASSLLDRSPSYNEQFF
TGTGCCAGCAGCTTGCTGGACAGGAGTCCTTCCTACAATGAGCAGTTCTTC
>TRBD2|few|TRBJ2-1|TRBV6-2/TRBV6-3
CASSYPTSGYYNEQFF
TGTGCCAGCAGTTACCCCACTAGCGGATACTACAATGAGCAGTTCTTC
>TRBD2|many|TRBJ2-7|TRBV7-9
CASSLAGVSYEQYF
TGTGCCAGCAGTCTAGCGGGGGTCTCCTACGAGCAGTACTTC
>-|-|TRBJ1-4|TRBV4-3
CASSQTVATNEKLFF
TGCGCCAGCAGCCAAACCGTTGCAACTAATGAAAAACTGTTTTTT
>TRBD2|many|TRBJ2-1|TRBV29-1
CSVEGTSVYNEQFF
TGCAGCGTTGAAGGGACTAGCGTTTACAATGAGCAGTTCTTC
>-|many|TRBJ2-3|TRBV20-1
CSAPPAGDTQYF
TGCAGTGCCCCCCCAGCGGGAGATACGCAGTATTTT
>-|-|TRBJ2-3|TRBV28
CASSFGSFTSTDTQYF
TGTGCCAGCAGTTTCGGTAGCTTTACTAGCACAGATACGCAGTATTTT
>-|-|TRBJ1-4|TRBV7-9
CASSLGRQTNEKLFF
TGTGCCAGCAGCTTAGGTCGACAGACTAATGAAAAACTGTTTTTT
>TRBD2|many|TRBJ2-1|TRBV11-1
CASSLNRGLAGEFSYNEQFF
TGTGCCAGCAGCTTAAACCGGGGACTAGCGGGAGAGTTCTCCTACAATGAGCAGTTCTTC
>-|few|TRBJ1-2|TRBV6-5
CASSYLGGGYTF
TGTGCCAGCAGTTACCTGGGAGGTGGCTACACCTTC
>-|-|TRBJ2-3|TRBV4-3
CASSQEGSADTQYF
TGCGCCAGCAGCCAAGAGGGTAGCGCAGATACGCAGTATTTT
>-|few|TRBJ1-1|TRBV5-1
CASSVGRDTEAFF
TGCGCCAGCAGCGTTGGGAGAGACACTGAAGCTTTCTTT
>-|-|TRBJ2-7|TRBV12-3/TRBV12-4
CASSFEGGYEQYF
TGTGCCAGCAGTTTTGAGGGGGGCTACGAGCAGTACTTC
>-|few|TRBJ2-7|TRBV5-1
CASSSAGRNYEQYF
TGCGCCAGCAGCTCTGCGGGAAGAAACTACGAGCAGTACTTC
>-|-|TRBJ2-7|TRBV7-2
CASSLANTGEYEQYF
TGTGCCAGCAGCTTAGCTAATACGGGGGAGTACGAGCAGTACTTC
>-|few|TRBJ1-2|TRBV27
CASSLRRGESGYTF
TGTGCCAGCAGTTTACGACGGGGGGAAAGTGGTTACACCTTC
>TRBD1|-|TRBJ2-3|TRBV7-2
CASLRGRTDTQYF
TGTGCCAGCCTGAGGGGGCGGACAGATACGCAGTATTTT
>-|few|TRBJ2-1|TRBV10-3
CAISEALNEQFF
TGTGCCATCAGTGAGGCTCTGAATGAGCAGTTCTTC
>-|many|TRBJ1-2|TRBV25-1
CASSEGDYGYTF
TGTGCCAGCAGTGAGGGGGACTATGGCTACACCTTC
>TRBD1|-|TRBJ1-2|TRBV11-2
CASSSTGGEGYGYTF
TGTGCCAGCAGTTCGACAGGGGGCGAGGGCTATGGCTACACCTTC
>TRBD2|-|TRBJ2-7|TRBV5-5
CASSLGVSGGYEQYF
TGTGCCAGCAGCTTGGGGGTTAGCGGGGGATACGAGCAGTACTTC
>-|-|TRBJ1-2|TRBV3-1
CASSQEAPGIYGYTF
TGTGCCAGCAGCCAAGAGGCCCCAGGGATTTATGGCTACACCTTC
>-|-|TRBJ1-5|TRBV6-2/TRBV6-3
CASSYVGALQPQHF
TGTGCCAGCAGTTACGTGGGGGCTCTTCAGCCCCAGCATTTT
>TRBD1|-|TRBJ2-7|TRBV20-1
CSARQDRAWEQYF
TGCAGTGCGAGACAAGACAGGGCTTGGGAGCAGTACTTC
>TRBD1|few|TRBJ1-5|TRBV4-2
CASSQTGGSSQPQHF
TGTGCCAGCAGCCAAACAGGGGGTTCGAGTCAGCCCCAGCATTTT
>-|-|TRBJ1-5|TRBV5-1
CASSLAVGQPQHF
TGCGCCAGCAGCTTGGCTGTGGGGCAGCCCCAGCATTTT
>-|few|TRBJ1-4|TRBV5-1
CASSNRPGTRATNEKLFF
TGCGCCAGCAGCAACCGTCCCGGGACAAGAGCAACTAATGAAAAACTGTTTTTT
>TRBD2|-|TRBJ2-1|TRBV20-1
CSASSSGDPYNEQFF
TGCAGTGCTAGCTCGAGCGGGGATCCCTACAATGAGCAGTTCTTC
>TRBD2|-|TRBJ2-1|TRBV6-5
CASSSRTSGRALVNEQFF
TGTGCCAGCAGTTCGCGGACTAGCGGGAGGGCCCTAGTTAATGAGCAGTTCTTC
>TRBD2|few|TRBJ2-7|TRBV7-2
CASSRRGLAGSYEQYF
TGTGCCAGCAGCCGGCGGGGACTAGCGGGCTCCTACGAGCAGTACTTC
>-|few|TRBJ2-7|TRBV7-2
CASSQSYQASYEQYF
TGTGCCAGCAGCCAGAGCTACCAAGCTTCCTACGAGCAGTACTTC
>TRBD2|few|TRBJ2-1|TRBV4-3
CASSQGGLAGVNEQFF
TGCGCCAGCAGCCAGGGGGGACTAGCGGGAGTGAATGAGCAGTTCTTC
>TRBD1|few|TRBJ1-2|TRBV27
CASKTGGLTNYGYTF
TGTGCCAGCAAGACAGGGGGGCTAACTAACTATGGCTACACCTTC
>-|few|TRBJ1-4|TRBV12-3/TRBV12-4
CASSFLPPDKKLFF
TGTGCCAGCAGTTTCCTCCCTCCGGATAAAAAACTGTTTTTT
>-|few|TRBJ2-1|TRBV5-1
CASSLAISSYNEQFF
TGCGCCAGCAGCTTGGCCATTAGCTCCTACAATGAGCAGTTCTTC